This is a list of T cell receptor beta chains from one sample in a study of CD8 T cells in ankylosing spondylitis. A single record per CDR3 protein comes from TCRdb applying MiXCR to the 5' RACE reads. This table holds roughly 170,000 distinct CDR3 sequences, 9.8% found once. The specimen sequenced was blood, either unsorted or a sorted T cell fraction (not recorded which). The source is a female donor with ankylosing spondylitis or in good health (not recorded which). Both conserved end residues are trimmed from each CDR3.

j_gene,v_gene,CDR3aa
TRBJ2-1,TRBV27,ASSLLTGNEQF
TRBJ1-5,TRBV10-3,AISESGTPSDNQPQH
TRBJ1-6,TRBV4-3,ASSQWTSSPLH
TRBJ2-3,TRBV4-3,ASSHISGPTHTDTQY
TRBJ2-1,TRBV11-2,ASSSTSFRFDEQF
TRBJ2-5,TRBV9,ASSVDGVAGETQY
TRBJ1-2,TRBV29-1,SVEDQGPYGYT
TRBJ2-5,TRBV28,ASKLIDREETQY
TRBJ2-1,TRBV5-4,ASTRAGETYNEQF
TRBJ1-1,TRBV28,ASSFRAVNTEAF
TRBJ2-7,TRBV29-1,SVIRTGDYEQY
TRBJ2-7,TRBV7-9,ASSTSNVDYEQY
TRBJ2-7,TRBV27,ASSFSGYNNEQY
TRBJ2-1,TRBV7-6,ASSLEAGRNEQF
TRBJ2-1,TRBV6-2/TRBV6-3,ASSYDGASYNEQF
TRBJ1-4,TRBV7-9,AGSLAGTGGKLF
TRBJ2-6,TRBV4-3,ASSQDGGAGANVLT
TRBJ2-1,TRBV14,ASSRDRSTYNEQF
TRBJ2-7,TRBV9,ASSPLGEGKNEQY
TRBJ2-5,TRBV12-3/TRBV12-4,VSSFGTGGATETQY
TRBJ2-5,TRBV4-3,ASSQGRGLWETQY
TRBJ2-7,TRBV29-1,SVSGGRAYEQY
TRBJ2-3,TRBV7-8,ASSLVGTRVTDTQY
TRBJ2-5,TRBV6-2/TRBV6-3,ATRGETQY
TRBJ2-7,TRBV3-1,ASSLGTSGNYEQY
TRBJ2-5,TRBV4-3,ASSRNLASGETQY
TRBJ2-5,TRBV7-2,ASATSGPWKETQY
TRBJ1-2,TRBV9,ASSDHRDAGNYGYT
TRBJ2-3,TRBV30,AWSPDEGITDTQY
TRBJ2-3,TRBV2,ASSEVLDTQY
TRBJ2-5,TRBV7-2,ASSSRDRGKTQY
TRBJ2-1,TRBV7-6,ASSLNTLESGSYNEQF
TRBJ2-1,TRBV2,ASSDPAWSYNEQF
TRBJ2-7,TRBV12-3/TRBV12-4,ASSFGTSGNEQY
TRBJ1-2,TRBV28,ASSRDWGYGYT
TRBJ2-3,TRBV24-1,ATSDLQDTQY
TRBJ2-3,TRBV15,ATSSLAGTDTQY
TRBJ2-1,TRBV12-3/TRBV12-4,ASEKRGLAAYNEQF
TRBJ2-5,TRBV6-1,ASSPRTEEETQY
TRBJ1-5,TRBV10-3,AISGPGQPQH
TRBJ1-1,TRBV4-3,ASSQETKNTEAF
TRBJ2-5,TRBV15,ATSRVAEGSETQY
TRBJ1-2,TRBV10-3,AISPESLSDRNNYGYT
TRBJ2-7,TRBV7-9,ASTVGLAGGVYEQY
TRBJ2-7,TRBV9,ASGTRQYEQY
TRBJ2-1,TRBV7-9,ASSLERRQSSYNEQF
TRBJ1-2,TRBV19,ASSNYGYT
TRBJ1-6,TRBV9,ASSEGQYNSPLH
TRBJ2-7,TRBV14,ASSQWGTAYEQY
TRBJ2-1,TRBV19,ASRTVWGHGGEQF
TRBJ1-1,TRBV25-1,ASGAQNTEAF
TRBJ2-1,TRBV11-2,ASSLHHGEGNEQF
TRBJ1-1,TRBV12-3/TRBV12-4,ASSLAVGHEAF
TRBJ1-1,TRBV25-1,ASSANRGRRTEAF
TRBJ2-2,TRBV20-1,SALGLDTGELF
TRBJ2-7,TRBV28,ASSPWGYEQY
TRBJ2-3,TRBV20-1,SATPLAELPSDTQY
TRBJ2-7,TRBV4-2,ASSSPYEQY
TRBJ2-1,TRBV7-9,ASTREGLHNEQF
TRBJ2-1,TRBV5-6,ASSLSGRNEQF